These T cell receptor beta chains were read from a single sample in a study of human T cells and chemical hapten exposure. TCRdb independently ran MiXCR on the RACE reads; one entry per CDR3 protein. The sample yields 150,000 to 200,000 distinct CDR3 sequences, roughly 15% seen once. The specimen was whole blood, collected in connection with sensitization to the hapten diphenylcyclopropenone (DPC). The receptor set was obtained from a woman aged 25 to 39 with alopecia areata. Some clones in this sample may be carry-over from other donors' samples. CDR3s leave out the opening cysteine and the closing phenylalanine or tryptophan. The order of the fields is J gene, V gene, CDR3 protein.

J gene: TRBJ1-1; V gene: TRBV5-1; CDR3 protein: ASSSDWGTEAF
J gene: TRBJ1-1; V gene: TRBV5-1; CDR3 protein: ASKTGEHAF
J gene: TRBJ1-6; V gene: TRBV4-3; CDR3 protein: ASSQDRGWNSPLH
J gene: TRBJ1-6; V gene: TRBV7-6; CDR3 protein: ASSLDGSSYNSPLH
J gene: TRBJ2-1; V gene: TRBV5-1; CDR3 protein: ASSLVLGGENEQF
J gene: TRBJ2-7; V gene: TRBV6-1; CDR3 protein: ASSEAGQGTNEQY
J gene: TRBJ2-7; V gene: TRBV4-1; CDR3 protein: ASSQEEEDYEQY
J gene: TRBJ2-5; V gene: TRBV7-2; CDR3 protein: ASSPRRDSWETQY
J gene: TRBJ2-7; V gene: TRBV7-8; CDR3 protein: ASSPRDSLY
J gene: TRBJ2-3; V gene: TRBV29-1; CDR3 protein: SIQLVVTDTQY